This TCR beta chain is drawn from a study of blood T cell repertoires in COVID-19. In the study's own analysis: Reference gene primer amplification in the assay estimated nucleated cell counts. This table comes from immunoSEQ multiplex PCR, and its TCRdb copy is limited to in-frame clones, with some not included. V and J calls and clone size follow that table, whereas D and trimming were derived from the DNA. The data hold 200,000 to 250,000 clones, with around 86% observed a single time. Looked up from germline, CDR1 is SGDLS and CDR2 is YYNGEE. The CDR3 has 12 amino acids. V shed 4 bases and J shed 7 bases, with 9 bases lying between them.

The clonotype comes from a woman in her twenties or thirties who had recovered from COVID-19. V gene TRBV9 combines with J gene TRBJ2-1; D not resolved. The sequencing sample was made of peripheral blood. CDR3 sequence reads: CASSNPENEQFF. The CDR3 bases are TGTGCCAGCAGCAACCCAGAAAATGAGCAGTTCTTC.